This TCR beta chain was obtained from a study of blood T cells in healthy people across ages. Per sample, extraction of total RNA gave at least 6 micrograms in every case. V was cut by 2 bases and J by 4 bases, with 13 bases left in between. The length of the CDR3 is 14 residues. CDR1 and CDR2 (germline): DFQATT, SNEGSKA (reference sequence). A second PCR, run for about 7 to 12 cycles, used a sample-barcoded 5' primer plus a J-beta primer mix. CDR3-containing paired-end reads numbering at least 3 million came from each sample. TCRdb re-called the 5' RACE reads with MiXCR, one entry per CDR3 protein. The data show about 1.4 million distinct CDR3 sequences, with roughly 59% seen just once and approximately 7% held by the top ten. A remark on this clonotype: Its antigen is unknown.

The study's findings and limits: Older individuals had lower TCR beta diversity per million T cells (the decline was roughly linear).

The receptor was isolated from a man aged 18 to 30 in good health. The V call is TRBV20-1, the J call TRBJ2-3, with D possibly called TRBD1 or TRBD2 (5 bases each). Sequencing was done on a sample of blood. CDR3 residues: CSARSPGGSDTQYF. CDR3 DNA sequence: TGCAGTGCTAGATCACCTGGGGGTTCAGATACGCAGTATTTT.